The T cell receptor beta chain described here comes from a study of CD8 T cells in ankylosing spondylitis. General study points: Disease-linked clones bore a CD8+ phenotype and were relatively rare in peripheral blood. Among TCR beta sequences, a motif of roughly 8 highly homologous variants appeared characteristic of ankylosing spondylitis blood.

This clonotype was recorded many times. The antigen remains undetermined. One entry per CDR3 protein, called by TCRdb with MiXCR from the 5' RACE reads. The table lists around 390,000 distinct CDR3 sequences, about 22% of them singletons, with around 16% in the top ten. The clonotype originates from a male donor with ankylosing spondylitis. Sequencing was done on a sample of blood, either unsorted or a sorted T cell fraction (not recorded which).

CDR3 loop: CASSLDGGPATEAFF. DNA of the CDR3: TGTGCCAGCAGTTTAGATGGCGGCCCAGCCACTGAAGCTTTCTTT. The rearrangement uses TRBV12-3 or TRBV12-4 and TRBJ1-1; D ambiguous. The CDR3 is 15 residues long. Trimming took off 1 base at V and 4 bases at J, with 13 bases between the two ends.